The 10 T cell receptor beta chains given below trace back to one sample, sequenced in a study of T cells in Graves' hyperthyroidism and ophthalmopathy. TCR beta CDR3 sequences were amplified from RNA transcripts. A set of HTBI primers served as the primers for a first-round RT-PCR of the TCR CDR3. In TCRdb, the multiplex PCR reads were re-called with MiXCR into one record per CDR3 protein. The table includes approximately 430,000 distinct CDR3 sequences, approximately 14% detected once. Input material: blood. These receptors were taken from a woman aged 18 to 35 with Graves' hyperthyroidism.

The chain is built from TRBV15 and TRBJ2-3; D might be TRBD2 (5 bases). Trimming removed 5 bases at V and 3 bases at J, with 15 bases between. The CDR3 loop spans 15 amino acids. Germline V lookup: CDR1 LNHNV, CDR2 YYDKDF (reference sequence). CDR3 loop: CATSLRTGKTDTQYF. The CDR3 DNA reads as TGTGCCACCAGCTTACGGACGGGAAAGACAGATACGCAGTATTTT.

In this sample, this clonotype turned up many times. The rearrangement uses TRBV6-1 and TRBJ2-7; 12 bases line up with TRBD2. Germline CDR1 reads MNHNS; CDR2 reads SASEGT. The CDR3 is made up of 16 amino acids. V shed 5 bases and J 6 bases; nucleotides not matched to a gene: 11. In DNA, the CDR3 is TGTGCCAGCAGTTACAGGCCTAGCGGGGGGGCGGGCGAGCAGTACTTC. Translated, it gives CASSYRPSGGAGEQYF.

Only a few counts were recorded for this clonotype. This rearrangement joins TRBV7-3 to TRBJ1-4, with D maybe TRBD1 (6 bases). The CDR3 has 14 residues. Between the trimmed V and J ends, which lost 5 bases and 8 bases, there was a span of 15 bases. Germline V gene sequence: CDR1 SGHTA, CDR2 FQGTGA. The chain's CDR3 is CASSLQGVSEKLFF. The DNA of the CDR3 is TGTGCCAGCAGCCTACAGGGTGTCAGCGAAAAACTGTTTTTT.

This clonotype was seen ten or more times. This sequence joins TRBV9 and TRBJ2-3; 12 bases map to TRBD2. V lost 3 bases to trimming and J lost 4 bases; unmatched junction nucleotides: 6. The CDR3 spans 16 residues. The germline V gene has CDR1 SGDLS and CDR2 YYNGEE. This CDR3 is CASSATSGRFPDTQYF. The CDR3 DNA is TGTGCCAGCAGCGCAACTAGCGGGAGGTTCCCAGATACGCAGTATTTT.

This clonotype appeared many times. The chain combines TRBV28 with TRBJ2-7; D possibly matches TRBD1 or TRBD2 (6 bases each). The CDR3 has 14 residues. V was pared by 6 bases and J by 0 bases, with 12 bases between. The V gene's germline CDR1 is MDHEN and CDR2 SYDVKM. The CDR3 DNA follows: TGTGCCAGCAGGGACGGGGGCGACTCCTACGAGCAGTACTTC. Its protein is CASRDGGDSYEQYF.

The sample holds many counts of this clonotype. The rearrangement joins TRBV28 to TRBJ1-2, with D possibly being TRBD1 (5 bases). The CDR3 is made up of 14 amino acids. CDR1 and CDR2 from the germline V gene are MDHEN and SYDVKM. V lost 3 bases, J lost 4 bases, and 12 bases lay in between. The CDR3 loop reads CASSFQGESYGYTF. The CDR3 region has the DNA TGTGCCAGCAGTTTCCAGGGCGAGAGCTATGGCTACACCTTC.

This clonotype was counted ten times or more. This rearrangement joins TRBV19 to TRBJ1-2, with D possibly being TRBD1 (6 bases). CDR1 is LNHDA, CDR2 SQIVND, per germline (reference sequence). There are 12 residues in the CDR3. Trimming removed 8 bases at V and 2 bases at J, with 9 bases between. CDR3 nucleotide sequence: TGTGCCAGTCTAGGGGGGAACTATGGCTACACCTTC. Translated, it gives CASLGGNYGYTF.

This clonotype appeared many times. The CDR3 nucleotides are TGTGCCAGCAGCTTGACAGATCGCTACACCTTC. It is translated as CASSLTDRYTF. The V gene is TRBV7-9, the J gene TRBJ1-2, with a weak D call TRBD1 (5 bases). Germline V lookup: CDR1 SEHNR, CDR2 FQNEAQ (reference sequence). The CDR3 has 11 amino acids. The ends were cut back, 3 bases at V and 9 bases at J, with 8 bases in the middle.

This clonotype was observed many times. This chain links TRBV20-1 with TRBJ2-5; 9 nucleotides line up with TRBD1. The CDR3 loop spans 12 amino acids. Germline V CDR1 and CDR2: DFQATT, SNEGSKA (reference sequence). V lost 4 bases, J lost 5 bases, and 2 bases stayed unmatched. In DNA form, the CDR3 reads TGCAGTGCTAAGGGACAGGGCGAGACCCAGTACTTC. Translating gives CSAKGQGETQYF.

This clonotype occurred a few times. The genes are TRBV20-1 and TRBJ2-1, with a possible D match to TRBD2 (6 bases). Between the trimmed V and J ends, which lost 6 bases and 9 bases, there was a span of 12 bases. Germline assignment: CDR1 DFQATT and CDR2 SNEGSKA (reference sequence). This CDR3 is built from 11 residues. CDR3: CSAPRGGEQFF. Here the CDR3 DNA reads TGCAGTGCCCCGCGGGGAGGTGAGCAGTTCTTC.